The source of this T cell receptor (beta chain) is a study of radiotherapy plus CTLA-4 blockade in lung cancer. This CDR3 is built from 12 residues. The ends were cut back, 7 bases at V and 6 bases at J, with 13 bases in the middle. Germline-derived CDR1 and CDR2 are SGHTS and YDEGEE. In chemo-refractory metastatic non-small-cell lung cancer, patients got ipilimumab CTLA-4 blockade together with focal radiation. Clones were read by immunoSEQ multiplex PCR, and TCRdb kept only the in-frame ones, dropping some. The repertoire includes tens of thousands of clones, 65% to 85% of them detected once, and about 3.1% sits in the top ten.

This receptor was taken from a human donor with non-small cell lung cancer who had a complete response to radiotherapy plus ipilimumab. Material: peripheral blood, obtained from a patient treated with radiotherapy plus ipilimumab. This sequence joins TRBV5-8 and TRBJ2-5; possibly TRBD2 for D (5 bases). The CDR3: CASAQRRQTQYF. The CDR3 nucleotides are TGTGCCAGCGCCCAAAGGAGGCAGACCCAGTACTTC.